These 3 T cell receptor beta chains came from one sample sequenced in a study of PD-L1 blockade in urothelial cancer. This sample's time point: pretreatment peripheral blood. Using immunoSEQ multiplex PCR, the repertoire was profiled, and TCRdb retains in-frame clones only, with some absent. The sample carries 54,000 or so clones, approximately 80% recorded once. This sample comprised PBMCs, obtained around atezolizumab (anti-PD-L1) treatment. The receptors shown here come from a man in his fifties with urothelial cancer.

This chain joins TRBV27 and TRBJ2-7; D may be TRBD2 (5 bases). Germline V CDR1 and CDR2: MNHEY, SMNVEV (reference sequence). The CDR3 covers 11 residues. The germline V and J ends were trimmed by 10 bases and 4 bases, with 11 bases remaining between them. This chain's CDR3 is CATRTGYEQYF. In nucleotides, the CDR3 is TGTGCCACCCGGACGGGGTACGAGCAGTACTTC.

The chain combines TRBV30 with TRBJ2-1, with 10 bases identical to TRBD1. Germline V gene sequence: CDR1 GTSNPN, CDR2 SVGIG (reference sequence). The CDR3 consists of 14 residues. The trim removed 2 bases at V and 6 bases at J, leaving 4 bases unmatched. Here the CDR3 reads CAWSTGTGVNEQFF. CDR3 nucleotides: TGTGCCTGGAGTACCGGGACAGGGGTCAATGAGCAGTTCTTC.

J is TRBJ1-3 and V is TRBV7-6; 9 nucleotides agree with TRBD1. Germline V CDR1 and CDR2: SGHVS, FNYEAQ. Trimming took 5 bases from V and 0 from J; bases not matched to a gene: 2. This CDR3 contains 15 residues. The CDR3 sequence: CASSRTGVSGNTIYF. CDR3 in DNA: TGTGCCAGCAGCCGGACAGGGGTCTCTGGAAACACCATATATTTT.